The 15 T cell receptor beta chains below all came from one sample that was sequenced in a study of T cells in localized non-small cell lung cancer. Only in-frame clones appear in the TCRdb table, and some are missing; sequencing was by immunoSEQ multiplex PCR. The sample includes about 700 clones, around 17% of them seen just once. This material consisted of lung tumor tissue, taken before any cancer treatment. The receptors here all came from a male donor older than 55 with stage III squamous cell lung carcinoma.

This clone ranks as medium-sized. V usage is TRBV11-3 and J usage is TRBJ1-5, with D perhaps matching TRBD1 (5 bases). Germline V gives CDR1 SGHNT, CDR2 YENEEA. CDR3 length: 14 residues. The V end was cut by 0 bases, the J end by 2 bases, with 5 bases between. CDR3 nucleotides: TGTGCCAGCAGCTTAGACAGGGGCAATCAGCCCCAGCATTTT. Amino acids: CASSLDRGNQPQHF.

This clone appeared a few times. The chain combines TRBV6-8 with TRBJ2-2; D perhaps matches TRBD1 (6 bases). The V gene lost 10 bases and the J gene lost 1 base, with 19 bases spanning the gap. CDR3 length equals 16 residues. Germline CDR1 reads MNHGY; CDR2 reads SAAAGT. The CDR3 bases are TGTGCCATCACCATAAACGACAGGATGAACACCGGGGAGCTGTTTTTT. Its translation is CAITINDRMNTGELFF.

This clone has more than one count but fewer than ten. This sequence joins TRBV11-3 and TRBJ2-2, with 10 bases fitting TRBD1. This CDR3 has 15 amino acids. J gave up 7 bases and V 6 bases, and 8 bases lay outside the gene matches. Per germline, CDR1 SGHNT and CDR2 YENEEA. Here the CDR3 reads CASSSGTGAVGELFF. The CDR3 bases are TGTGCCAGCAGTTCCGGGACAGGGGCGGTCGGGGAGCTGTTTTTT.

The V gene is TRBV19, the J gene TRBJ2-3; D assignment may be TRBD1 or TRBD2 (6 bases each). CDR3 length: 13 amino acids. V was pared by 8 bases and J by 7 bases, with 16 bases between. Germline V gene lookup returns CDR1 LNHDA and CDR2 SQIVND (reference sequence). Written as DNA, the CDR3 is TGTGCCAGTTCGCGAGGGGGGCCAAATACGCAGTATTTT. Residues: CASSRGGPNTQYF.

This clone is medium-sized (0.01 to 0.1%) within its sample. V gene TRBV6-8 combines with J gene TRBJ1-2; perhaps TRBD1 as D (5 bases). The V end was cut by 10 bases, the J end by 1 base, with 13 bases between. Per the germline V gene, CDR1 is MNHGY and CDR2 is SAAAGT. The length of the CDR3 is 13 residues. CDR3 sequence (DNA): TGTGCCATCCAGGGCAGGCATAACTATGGCTACACCTTC. It translates to CAIQGRHNYGYTF.

The CDR3 DNA reads as TGCAGCGTGGATATGGACAGCCCTGAAGCTTTCTTT. Translating it yields CSVDMDSPEAFF. The chain carries TRBV29-1 and TRBJ1-1; tentative D call: TRBD1 (6 bases). The CDR3 contains 12 residues. The V gene lost 6 bases and the J gene lost 6 bases, with 14 bases spanning the gap. Germline values: CDR1 SQVTM, CDR2 ANQGSEA.

This clone was seen a handful of times. The V call is TRBV6-8, the J call TRBJ1-2; D uncertain. The CDR3 loop spans 16 amino acids. Trimming removed 5 bases at V and 5 bases at J, with 21 bases between. Germline values: CDR1 MNHGY, CDR2 SAAAGT. Written as DNA, the CDR3 is TGTGCCAGCAGTCGAACGGGAACCCCCACTTCTTATGGCTACACCTTC. This codes for CASSRTGTPTSYGYTF.

Only a few counts were recorded for this clone. The chain combines TRBV28 with TRBJ2-7; D not certain. The germline V gene has CDR1 MDHEN and CDR2 SYDVKM. The CDR3 length is 13 residues. The ends were cut back, 6 bases at V and 3 bases at J, with 12 bases in the middle. DNA for the CDR3: TGTGCCAGCAGCCGACTGGTACTCTACGAGCAGTACTTC. Its translation is CASSRLVLYEQYF.

This clone is large. The junction shows a germline mismatch at one end, possibly a read error. The chain's CDR3 is CAISGVGYQPQHF. The DNA for the CDR3 is TGTGCCATCAGTGGGGTCGGCTATCAGCCCCAGCATTTT. The rearrangement links TRBV6-8 to TRBJ1-5; no clear D. This CDR3 region has 13 residues. CDR1 is MNHGY and CDR2 is SAAAGT in the germline V gene.

This chain links TRBV11-3 with TRBJ2-2; 12 bases map to TRBD2. The CDR3 totals 19 residues. CDR1 and CDR2 from the germline V gene are SGHNT and YENEEA. Germline trimming cut 3 bases from V and 2 bases from J; bases unmatched to any gene: 10. The CDR3 DNA sequence: TGTGCCAGCAGCTTGATCACTAGCGGGAGGTGGGCAAACACCGGGGAGCTGTTTTTT. As protein: CASSLITSGRWANTGELFF.

This sequence joins TRBV29-1 and TRBJ1-2, with unresolved D. This CDR3 is 12 amino acids long. V lost 7 bases to trimming and J lost 8 bases, with 17 bases between them. Germline values: CDR1 SQVTM, CDR2 ANQGSEA. This chain's CDR3 is CSAPTGLGGYTF. DNA of the CDR3: TGCAGCGCCCCGACGGGCCTCGGGGGCTACACCTTC.

This chain joins TRBV28 and TRBJ1-2, with 7 bases lining up with TRBD1. This CDR3 comprises 15 residues. CDR1 MDHEN and CDR2 SYDVKM come from the germline V gene. Trimming removed 3 bases from V and 4 bases from J; junction bases left unmatched: 8. The CDR3 sequence is CASSFLSGTVYGYTF. CDR3 nucleotide sequence: TGTGCCAGCAGTTTTTTGAGCGGGACAGTCTATGGCTACACCTTC.

The CDR3 reads CASSYYTTLTDTQYF. The CDR3 nucleotides read TGTGCCAGCAGTTACTATACTACTCTCACAGATACGCAGTATTTT. This rearrangement joins TRBV28 to TRBJ2-3; D gene uncertain. CDR3 length: 15 residues. The V gene's germline CDR1 is MDHEN and CDR2 SYDVKM. Trimming took off 4 bases at V and 2 bases at J, with 13 bases between the two ends.

This chain connects TRBV11-3 to TRBJ1-1; D is possibly TRBD1 (6 bases). Germline loops: CDR1 SGHNT, CDR2 YENEEA. V lost 2 bases and J lost 2, with 9 bases in between. This CDR3 region has 14 residues. The CDR3 spells CASSLSDSNTEAFF. The CDR3 DNA reads as TGTGCCAGCAGCTTATCGGACAGCAACACTGAAGCTTTCTTT. Full variable domain (outside the CDR3, taken from reference TRBV11-3 and TRBJ1-1): EAGVVQSPRYKIIEKKQPVAFWCNPISGHNTLYWYLQNLGQGPELLIRYENEEAVDDSQLPKDRFSAERLKGVDSTLKIQPAELGDSAVYLCASSLSDSNTEAFFGQGTRLTVV.

This clone was seen a single time. The genes are TRBV19 and TRBJ2-1; 7 bases agree with TRBD1. Germline V gene data show CDR1 as LNHDA and CDR2 as SQIVND (reference sequence). The CDR3 spans 17 residues. Losses at the gene ends were 4 bases for V and 3 bases for J; bases not matched to a gene: 12. The CDR3 protein is CASSSANPGQYYNEQFF. Here the CDR3 DNA reads TGTGCCAGTAGTAGCGCAAACCCGGGACAGTACTACAATGAGCAGTTCTTC.